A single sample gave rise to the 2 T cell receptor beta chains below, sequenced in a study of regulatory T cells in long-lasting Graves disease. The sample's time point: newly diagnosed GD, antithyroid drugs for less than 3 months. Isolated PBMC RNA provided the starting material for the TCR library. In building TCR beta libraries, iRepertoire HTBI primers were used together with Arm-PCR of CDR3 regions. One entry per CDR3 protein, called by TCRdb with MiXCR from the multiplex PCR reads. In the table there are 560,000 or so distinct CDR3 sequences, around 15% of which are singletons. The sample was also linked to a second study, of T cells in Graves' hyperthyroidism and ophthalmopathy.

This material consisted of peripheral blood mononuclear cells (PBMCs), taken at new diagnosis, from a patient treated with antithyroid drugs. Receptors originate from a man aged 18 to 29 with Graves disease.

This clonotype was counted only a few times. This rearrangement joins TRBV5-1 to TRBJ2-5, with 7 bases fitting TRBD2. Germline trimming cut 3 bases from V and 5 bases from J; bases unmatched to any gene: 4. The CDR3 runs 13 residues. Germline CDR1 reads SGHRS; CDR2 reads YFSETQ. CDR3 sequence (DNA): TGCGCCAGCAGCTCTCAGGGAGGGGAGACCCAGTACTTC. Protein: CASSSQGGETQYF.

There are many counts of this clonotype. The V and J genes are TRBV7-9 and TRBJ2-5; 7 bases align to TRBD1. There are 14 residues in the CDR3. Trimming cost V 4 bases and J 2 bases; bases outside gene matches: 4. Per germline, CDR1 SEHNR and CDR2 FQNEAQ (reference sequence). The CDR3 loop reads CASSSTGWQETQYF. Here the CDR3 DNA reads TGTGCCAGCAGCTCGACAGGGTGGCAAGAGACCCAGTACTTC.